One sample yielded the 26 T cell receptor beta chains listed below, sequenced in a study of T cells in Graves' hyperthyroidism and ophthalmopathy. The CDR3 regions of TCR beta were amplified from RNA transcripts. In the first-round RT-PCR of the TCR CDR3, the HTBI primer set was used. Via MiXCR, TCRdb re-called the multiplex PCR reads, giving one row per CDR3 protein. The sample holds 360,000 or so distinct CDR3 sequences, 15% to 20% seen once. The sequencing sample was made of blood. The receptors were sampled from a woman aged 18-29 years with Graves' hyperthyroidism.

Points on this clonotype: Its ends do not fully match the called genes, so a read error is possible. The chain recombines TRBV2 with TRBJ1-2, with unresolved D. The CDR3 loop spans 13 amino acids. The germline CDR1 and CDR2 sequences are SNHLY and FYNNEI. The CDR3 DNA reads TGTGCCAGCAGTGATGACGGATCTGATGGCCACACCTTC. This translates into CASSDDGSDGHTF. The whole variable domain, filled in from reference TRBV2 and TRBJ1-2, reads EPEVTQTPSHQVTQMGQEVILRCVPISNHLYFYWYRQILGQKVEFLVSFYNNEISEKSEIFDDQFSVERPDGSNFTLKIRSTKLEDSAMYFCASSDDGSDGHTFGSGTRLTVV.

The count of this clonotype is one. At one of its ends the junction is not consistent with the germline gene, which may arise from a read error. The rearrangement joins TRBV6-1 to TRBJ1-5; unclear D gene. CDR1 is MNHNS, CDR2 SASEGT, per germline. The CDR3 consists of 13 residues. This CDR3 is CASRDAHNQPQHF. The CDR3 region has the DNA TGTGCCAGCCGTGACGCTCACAATCAGCCCCAGCATTTT.

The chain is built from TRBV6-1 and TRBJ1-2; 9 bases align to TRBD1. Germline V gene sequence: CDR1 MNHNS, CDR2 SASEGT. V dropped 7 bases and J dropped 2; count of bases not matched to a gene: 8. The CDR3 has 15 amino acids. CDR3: CASKGTGPKNYGYTF. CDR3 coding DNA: TGTGCCAGCAAGGGGACAGGGCCCAAAAACTATGGCTACACCTTC.

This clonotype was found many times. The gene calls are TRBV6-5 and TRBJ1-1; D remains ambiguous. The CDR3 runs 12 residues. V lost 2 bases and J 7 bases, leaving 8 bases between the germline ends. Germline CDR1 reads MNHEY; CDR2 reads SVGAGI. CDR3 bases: TGTGCCAGCAGTTACGGGTCAGTTGAAGCTTTCTTT. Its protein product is CASSYGSVEAFF.

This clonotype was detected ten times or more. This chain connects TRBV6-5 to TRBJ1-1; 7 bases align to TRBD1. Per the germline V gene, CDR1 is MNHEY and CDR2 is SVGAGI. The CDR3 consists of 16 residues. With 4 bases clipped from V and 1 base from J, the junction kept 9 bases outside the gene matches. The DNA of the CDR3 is TGTGCCAGCAGTTCTCAAAGGGACAGAAGGAACACTGAAGCTTTCTTT. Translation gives CASSSQRDRRNTEAFF.

The CDR3 bases are TGTGCCACCAGTCCGGGACACCCCGCCAAGAAGACTGAAGCTTTCTTT. This translates into CATSPGHPAKKTEAFF. The chain uses TRBV24-1 and TRBJ1-1; D is perhaps TRBD1 (6 bases). The CDR3 extends over 16 amino acids. Germline loops: CDR1 KGHDR, CDR2 SFDVKD. V was pared by 6 bases and J by 5 bases, with 21 bases between.

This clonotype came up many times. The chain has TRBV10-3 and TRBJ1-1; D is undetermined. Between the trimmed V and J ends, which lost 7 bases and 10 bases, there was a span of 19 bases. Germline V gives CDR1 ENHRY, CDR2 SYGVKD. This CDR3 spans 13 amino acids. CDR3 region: CAIMGLQPPRAFF. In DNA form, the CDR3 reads TGTGCCATCATGGGGTTACAGCCACCGAGAGCTTTCTTT.

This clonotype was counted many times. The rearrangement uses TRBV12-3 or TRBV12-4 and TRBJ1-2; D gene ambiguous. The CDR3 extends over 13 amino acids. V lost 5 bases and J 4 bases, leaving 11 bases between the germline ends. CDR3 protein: CASSRDTSYGYTF. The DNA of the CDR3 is TGTGCCAGCAGTCGAGACACCAGCTATGGCTACACCTTC.

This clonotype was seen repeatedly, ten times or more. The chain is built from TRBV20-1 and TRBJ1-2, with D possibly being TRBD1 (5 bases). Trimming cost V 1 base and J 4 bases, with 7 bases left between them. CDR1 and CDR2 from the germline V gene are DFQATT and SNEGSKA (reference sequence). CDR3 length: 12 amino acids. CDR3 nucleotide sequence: TGCAGTGCTAGAGTAGGGACCTATGGCTACACCTTC. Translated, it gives CSARVGTYGYTF.

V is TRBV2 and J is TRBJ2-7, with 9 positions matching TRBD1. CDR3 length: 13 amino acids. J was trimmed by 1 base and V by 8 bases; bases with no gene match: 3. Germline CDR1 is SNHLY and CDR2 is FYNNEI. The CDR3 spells CASWDRASYEQYF. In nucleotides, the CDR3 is TGTGCCAGCTGGGACAGGGCGTCCTACGAGCAGTACTTC.

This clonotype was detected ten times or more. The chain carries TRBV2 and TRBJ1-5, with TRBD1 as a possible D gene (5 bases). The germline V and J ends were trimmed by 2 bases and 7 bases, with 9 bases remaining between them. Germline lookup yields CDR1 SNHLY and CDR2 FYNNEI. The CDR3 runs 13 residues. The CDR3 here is CASSESGGQPQHF. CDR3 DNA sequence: TGTGCCAGCAGTGAATCGGGGGGGCAGCCCCAGCATTTT.

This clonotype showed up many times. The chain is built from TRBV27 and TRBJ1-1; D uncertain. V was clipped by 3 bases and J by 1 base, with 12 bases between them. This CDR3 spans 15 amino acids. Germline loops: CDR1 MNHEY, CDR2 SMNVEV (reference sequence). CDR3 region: CASSLRAGRNTEAFF. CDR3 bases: TGTGCCAGCAGTTTGAGGGCAGGCAGGAACACTGAAGCTTTCTTT.

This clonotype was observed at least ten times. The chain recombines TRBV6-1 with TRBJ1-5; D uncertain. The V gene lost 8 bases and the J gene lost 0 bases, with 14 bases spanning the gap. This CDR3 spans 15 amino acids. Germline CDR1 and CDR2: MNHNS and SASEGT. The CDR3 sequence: CASVKVISSNQPQHF. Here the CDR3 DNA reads TGTGCCAGCGTGAAGGTTATATCTAGCAATCAGCCCCAGCATTTT.

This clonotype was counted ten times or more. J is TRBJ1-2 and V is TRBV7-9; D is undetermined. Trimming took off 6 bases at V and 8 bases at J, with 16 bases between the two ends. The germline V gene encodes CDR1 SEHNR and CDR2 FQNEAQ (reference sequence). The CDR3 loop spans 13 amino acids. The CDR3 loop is CASSVTAGQGYTF. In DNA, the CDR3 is TGTGCCAGCAGTGTCACAGCCGGCCAAGGCTACACCTTC.

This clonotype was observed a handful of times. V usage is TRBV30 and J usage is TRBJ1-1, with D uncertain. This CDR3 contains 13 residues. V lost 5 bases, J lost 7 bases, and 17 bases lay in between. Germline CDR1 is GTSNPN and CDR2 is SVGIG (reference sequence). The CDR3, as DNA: TGTGCCTGGGGGGAGGTGGTCCAAAGTGAAGCTTTCTTT. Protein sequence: CAWGEVVQSEAFF.

CDR3: CASSRTTSGGLFF. CDR3 in DNA: TGTGCCAGCTCCCGGACTACCTCGGGCGGGCTGTTTTTT. V usage is TRBV11-2 and J usage is TRBJ2-2; TRBD2 might be the D (6 bases). Germline V gene sequence: CDR1 SGHAT, CDR2 FQNNGV. This CDR3 is 13 amino acids long. Trimming removed 8 bases from V and 13 bases from J, with 20 bases in between.

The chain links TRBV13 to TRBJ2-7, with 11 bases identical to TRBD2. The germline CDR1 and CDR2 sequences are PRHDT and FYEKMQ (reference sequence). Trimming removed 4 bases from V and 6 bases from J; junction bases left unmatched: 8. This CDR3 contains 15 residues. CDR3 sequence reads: CASSSLPGLAVEQYF. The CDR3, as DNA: TGTGCCAGCAGCTCACTCCCGGGACTAGCGGTCGAGCAGTACTTC.

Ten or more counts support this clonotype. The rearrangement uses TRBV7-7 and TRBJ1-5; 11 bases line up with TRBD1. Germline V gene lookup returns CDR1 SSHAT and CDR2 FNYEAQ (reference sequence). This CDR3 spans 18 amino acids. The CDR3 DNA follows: TGTGCTAGCCAACGACAAATTTGGGACAGGGGGTTAAGTCAGCCCCAGCATTTT. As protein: CASQRQIWDRGLSQPQHF.

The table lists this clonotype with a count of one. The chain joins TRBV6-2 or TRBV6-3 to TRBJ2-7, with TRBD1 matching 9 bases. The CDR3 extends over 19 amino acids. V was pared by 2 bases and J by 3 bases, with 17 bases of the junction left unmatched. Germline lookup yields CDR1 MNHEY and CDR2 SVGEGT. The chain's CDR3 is CASSYTAPDRGWNLYEQYF. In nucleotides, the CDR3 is TGTGCCAGCAGTTACACGGCACCGGACAGGGGATGGAATCTCTACGAGCAGTACTTC.

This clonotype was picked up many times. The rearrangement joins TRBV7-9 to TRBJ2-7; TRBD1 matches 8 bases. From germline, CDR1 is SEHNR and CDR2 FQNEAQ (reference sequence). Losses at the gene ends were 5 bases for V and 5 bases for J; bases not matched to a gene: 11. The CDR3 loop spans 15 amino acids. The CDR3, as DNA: TGTGCCAGCAGCCCTAAATGGACAGGGCGGGACGAGCAGTACTTC. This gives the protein CASSPKWTGRDEQYF.

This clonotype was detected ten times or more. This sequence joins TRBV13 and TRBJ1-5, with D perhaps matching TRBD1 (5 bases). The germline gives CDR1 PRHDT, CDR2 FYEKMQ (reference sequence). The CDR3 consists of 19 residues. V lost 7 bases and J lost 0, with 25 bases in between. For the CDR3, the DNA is TGTGCCAGCAACCCAGCCTATAAGGGGCTTTTAACTAGCAATCAGCCCCAGCATTTT. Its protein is CASNPAYKGLLTSNQPQHF.

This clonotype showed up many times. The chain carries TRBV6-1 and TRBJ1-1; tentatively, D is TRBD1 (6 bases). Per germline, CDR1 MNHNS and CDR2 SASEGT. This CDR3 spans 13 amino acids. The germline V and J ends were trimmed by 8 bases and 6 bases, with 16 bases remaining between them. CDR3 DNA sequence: TGTGCCAGCCGACAGGTTCTGGTGTCTGAAGCTTTCTTT. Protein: CASRQVLVSEAFF.

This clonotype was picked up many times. In DNA, the CDR3 is TGTGCCAGCAGCGCCGGGACAGGGGGCTTGGAGACCCAGTACTTC. It encodes CASSAGTGGLETQYF. The rearrangement uses TRBV7-2 and TRBJ2-5, with TRBD1 matching 12 bases. CDR1 SGHTA and CDR2 FQGNSA come from the germline V gene. With V trimmed by 5 bases and J by 5 bases, 6 bases remained unmatched. CDR3 size: 15 residues.

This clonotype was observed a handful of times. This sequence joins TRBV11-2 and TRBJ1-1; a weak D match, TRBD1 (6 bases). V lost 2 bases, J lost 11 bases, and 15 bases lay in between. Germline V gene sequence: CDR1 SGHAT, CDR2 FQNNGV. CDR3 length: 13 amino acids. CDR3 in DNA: TGTGCCAGCAGCTTAAGTGGGCAGGGGAGTGCTTTCTTT. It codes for CASSLSGQGSAFF.

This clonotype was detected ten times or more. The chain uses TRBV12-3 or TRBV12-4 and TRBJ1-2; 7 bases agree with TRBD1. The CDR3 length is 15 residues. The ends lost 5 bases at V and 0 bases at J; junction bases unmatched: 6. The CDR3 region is CASSIRQGPNYGYTF. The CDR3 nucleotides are TGTGCCAGCAGTATCAGACAGGGACCTAACTATGGCTACACCTTC.

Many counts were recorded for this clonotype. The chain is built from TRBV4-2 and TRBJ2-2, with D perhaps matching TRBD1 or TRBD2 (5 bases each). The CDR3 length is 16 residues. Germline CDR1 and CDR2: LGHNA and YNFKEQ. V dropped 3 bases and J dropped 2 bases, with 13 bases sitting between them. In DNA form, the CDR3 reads TGTGCCAGCAGCCAGAGGGGACGTTACAACACCGGGGAGCTGTTTTTT. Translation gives CASSQRGRYNTGELFF.